The 8 T cell receptor beta chains below all came from one sample that was sequenced in a study of cytomegalovirus exposure and HLA in healthy donors. PCR was performed using 60 Vbeta and 13 Jbeta primers. Measured with immunoSEQ multiplex PCR; TCRdb has only the in-frame clones, and not every one. The sample records around 200,000 clones, about three quarters being singletons. What was sequenced was PBMCs. The receptors derive from a man between 40 and 49 years old in good health and CMV-seronegative.

The chain joins TRBV5-4 to TRBJ2-7; the D gene is possibly TRBD2 (6 bases). Germline V gene lookup returns CDR1 SGHNT and CDR2 YYREEE (reference sequence). Trimming removed 3 bases at V and 0 bases at J, with 16 bases between. The CDR3 extends over 16 amino acids. The CDR3 sequence is CASSSGGFSPSYEQYF. For the CDR3, the DNA is TGTGCCAGCAGCTCTGGAGGGTTTTCCCCCTCCTACGAGCAGTACTTC.

The chain links TRBV2 to TRBJ1-2; TRBD1 is a possible D gene (5 bases). Germline V gives CDR1 SNHLY, CDR2 FYNNEI. Trimming pared 5 bases from V and 4 bases from J, leaving 11 bases between. The CDR3 length is 13 residues. CDR3 sequence reads: CASSPTDSYGYTF. The CDR3 DNA sequence: TGTGCCAGCAGTCCAACCGACAGCTATGGCTACACCTTC.

The chain combines TRBV5-6 with TRBJ2-1; 10 bases are shared with TRBD1. The V segment lost 4 bases and the J segment 5 bases; nucleotides outside the gene matches: 6. The CDR3 runs 15 residues. Germline values: CDR1 SGHDT, CDR2 YYEEEE. CDR3 DNA sequence: TGTGCCAGCAGCAAGGGACAGGGGTTGAACAATGAGCAGTTCTTC. Translation: CASSKGQGLNNEQFF.

Turning to this clone: Germline and junction disagree at one end, which may indicate a read error. The rearrangement uses TRBV7-9 and TRBJ1-5, with 7 bases identical to TRBD1. CDR3 length: 16 amino acids. Germline V lookup: CDR1 SEHNR, CDR2 FQNEAQ (reference sequence). Here the CDR3 reads CSSSPIEGARDQPQHF. In nucleotides, the CDR3 is TGTTCCAGCAGCCCGATTGAGGGGGCGAGGGATCAGCCCCAGCATTTT.

The chain uses TRBV18 and TRBJ2-1; 8 positions agree with TRBD2. The ends lost 9 bases at V and 7 bases at J; junction bases unmatched: 14. CDR1 and CDR2 from the germline V gene are KGHSH and LQKENI. The CDR3 length is 15 residues. In nucleotides, the CDR3 is TGTGCCAGTCCCCGGGAGGGGGGGCCGGTAAATGAGCAGTTCTTC. Amino acid sequence: CASPREGGPVNEQFF.

The chain combines TRBV15 with TRBJ2-7; 11 bases are a match to TRBD2. CDR1 and CDR2 from the germline V gene are LNHNV and YYDKDF (reference sequence). V shed 2 bases and J 0 bases; nucleotides not matched to a gene: 0. This CDR3 is built from 15 residues. This chain's CDR3 is CATSRTSGSSYEQYF. CDR3 coding DNA: TGTGCCACCAGCAGAACTAGCGGGAGCTCCTACGAGCAGTACTTC.

J is TRBJ2-7 and V is TRBV6-1; the D is unclear. CDR1 and CDR2 (germline): MNHNS, SASEGT. There are 13 residues in the CDR3. Trimming pared 4 bases from V and 3 bases from J, leaving 10 bases between. DNA of the CDR3: TGTGCCAGCAGTGGCAGTCTTGACTACGAGCAGTACTTC. Translating it yields CASSGSLDYEQYF.

This chain uses TRBV7-9 with TRBJ1-2, with 8 bases identical to TRBD1. V lost 1 base to trimming and J lost 2 bases; unmatched junction nucleotides: 0. This CDR3 is built from 14 residues. Germline loops: CDR1 SEHNR, CDR2 FQNEAQ (reference sequence). DNA for the CDR3: TGTGCCAGCAGCTTAGGGACAGGGAACTATGGCTACACCTTC. Its translation: CASSLGTGNYGYTF. Filled out from reference TRBV7-9 and TRBJ1-2, the complete variable domain reads DTGVSQNPRHKITKRGQNVTFRCDPISEHNRLYWYRQTLGQGPEFLTYFQNEAQLEKSRLLSDRFSAERPKGSFSTLEIQRTEQGDSAMYLCASSLGTGNYGYTFGSGTRLTVV.